This TCR beta chain was sequenced for a study of cytomegalovirus exposure and HLA in healthy donors (dated by TCRdb to about 2017). The study in broad terms: In an earlier analysis of 450 to 750 of the donors, approximately 300 Gb of sequence data and some 120 million unique TCR beta sequences from 150 million to 200 million T cells were reported. An early release that covered some 640 HLA-typed donors contained approximately 300 gigabases of sequencing data and around 80 million unique TCR sequences. Among the approximately 430 genotyped donors, 81% belonged to the genetic ancestry cluster associated with self-reported Caucasian donors. The study aimed to test whether signatures of past pathogen exposure could be identified by cataloging public T cell receptors. Using immunosequencing, the study profiled T cell repertoires from fewer than 700 subjects and related those repertoires to cytomegalovirus serostatus. A separate validation cohort of some 130 different subjects was used in addition to the roughly 700-subject first cohort. To predict cytomegalovirus infection status, the study brought together high-throughput TCR immunosequencing, statistical association of individual TCRs with disease status, and machine learning. To study patterns of TCR occurrence, a later analysis re-analyzed previously published TCR beta repertoires from just over 650 donors and added high-resolution HLA genotyping. Rather than drawing on any new phenotypic data, the later analysis identified candidate immune exposures from TCR beta sequences and the way those sequences occurred across donors. To decide whether each TCR beta V gene segment behaved as functional or pseudogenic, an earlier analysis of some 600 of the donors relied on high-throughput TCR beta sequencing. Donor age, sex, ethnicity and CMV serostatus were collected together with the repertoire data. In a later genetic analysis, genome-wide SNP genotypes for 398 of the 666 donors were used, and that subset was treated as a discovery cohort. Every repertoire in the discovery cohort had been generated on one and the same sequencing platform. Both class I and class II loci were covered by HLA typing, at four-digit resolution. Typing coverage varied by locus: roughly 629-630 donors for A, B, C, DRB1 and DQB1; more than 500 for DQA1; 606 for DPA1; roughly 450 for DPB1. A handful of DR-DQ haplotypes were handled as single units for association and clustering because linkage in the cohort was strong. Among some 400 genotyped donors of the cohort, an average of approximately 240,000 unique TCR beta nucleotide sequences was sequenced per donor, of which 15% to 20% were non-productive.

Note on this clone: No cognate antigen has been identified for it.

The cohort was made up of approximately 670 healthy bone marrow donors. All cohort members were sampled while nominally healthy, although unrecorded immune exposures were likely present. The donor was CMV seropositive and belonged to the group of a few hundred seropositive cohort members. A peripheral blood sample was provided by each donor, and peripheral blood mononuclear cells were used for TCR beta sequencing. The Qiagen DNeasy Blood Extraction Kit was used to extract genomic DNA from the blood cell samples. Per the germline V gene, SGHDT is the CDR1 and YYEEEE is the CDR2. The cysteine opens and the phenylalanine closes a CDR3 of 18 amino acids. CDR3 DNA only is kept here, 54 bases in frame from base 1. V is shortened by 4 bases, J by 7 bases, and the region joining them spans 26 bases. General conclusions and limits of the study: V-gene and J-gene trimming of TCR beta chains was associated with a missense DCLRE1C variant in a later genetic analysis, and the association was replicated in an independent cohort. The only immune exposure information available for the cohort was CMV serostatus. In an earlier analysis of around 600 of the donors, most TCR beta V segments appeared in productive rearrangements about 87% or about 30% of the time, broadly matching IMGT annotations. In both the original and validation cohorts, the classifier was reported to diagnose cytomegalovirus status with high specificity and sensitivity. In a later analysis, HLA-associated TCR beta chains showed more clonal expansion and lower generation probabilities than non-associated chains that were equally common. Because counts were too low, seventeen rarely observed V segments, including chromosome 9 orphons, were left out of the earlier analysis of a few hundred of the donors. A few of the identified cytomegalovirus-associated TCR beta chains were confirmed in vitro to be specific for cytomegalovirus antigens. According to a later analysis, parvovirus B19, influenza, CMV and Epstein-Barr virus appeared linked to several top co-occurrence clusters. Because the 87-base-pair reads could not distinguish some IMGT-functional V segments, including TRBV6-2 and TRBV6-3, those segments were excluded. Only TCR beta chains were sequenced in this cohort, and the absence of alpha or paired-chain data limited detectable features. A cluster of highly shared sequence variants was judged likely to represent a technical artifact of the sequencing pipeline. While some public TCRs were present in many individuals, most TCR sequences turned up only very rarely across donors. In a later analysis, most CMV-associated TCR beta chains were found to appear HLA-restricted, with HLA associations seemingly driven largely by CMV exposure. The study listed 150 to 200 TCR beta chains as associated with cytomegalovirus. A later genetic analysis reported fewer N-insertions in productive TCRs among donors in an Asian-associated ancestry cluster than the approximately 670-donor mean. Correlated functional status among segregating V segments might be attributable to linkage disequilibrium, but an unknown experimental factor could not be ruled out. A later analysis associated 15,000 to 20,000 TCR beta sequences with specific HLA alleles at a false discovery rate of 0.05. HLA typing was unavailable for some donors at each locus, so association tests used only the typed subset. Assigning TCR associations to individual alleles was difficult when HLA alleles, especially DR and DQ, strongly co-occurred. According to a later analysis, TCR association rates differed among HLA loci, with DRB1 alleles showing the most associated TCRs and HLA-C alleles showing the fewest. A further reported finding was that TCR beta sequences accurately predicted the HLA-A and HLA-B alleles for most subjects in the first cohort. The presence/absence analyses assumed that sequencing depth was roughly uniform across donors, and that assumption may not be true. According to the authors, the approach could potentially be generalized to other disease states and immunological phenotypes.

The library relied on the immunoSEQ multiplex PCR assay. The multiplex PCR relied on a mix of 60 forward primers for TCR Vbeta segments and 13 reverse primers for TCR Jbeta segments. The CDR3 region of rearranged TCR beta genes was amplified from genomic DNA with a multiplex PCR assay. The Illumina HiSeq System was used to sequence the amplified TCR beta libraries as 87-base-pair reads. Per the authors' processing: A later analysis tallied 80 million to 95 million unique TCR beta chains across the 700 or so repertoires, and about 12 million of those chains were shared by two or more donors. To remove PCR and sequencing errors, raw reads were error-corrected and collapsed into unique sequences using a nearest-neighbor algorithm that merged closely related sequences. CDR3 sequences were aligned to IMGT reference sequences to assign V, D and J gene segments. Each retained sequence needed at least a six-nucleotide match to both a V gene segment and a J gene segment. Rearrangements were called productive when the CDR3 lacked stop codons and stayed in frame with V and J; all others were non-productive. Following IMGT convention, CDR3 was defined as the stretch from the second conserved V-encoded cysteine up to the conserved J-encoded phenylalanine. The earlier analysis of 500 to 750 of the donors excluded any sequence lacking an unambiguous match to a single V gene segment. In an earlier analysis of 587 of the donors, V segments were called functional above 56.7% productive rearrangements and were called segregating when the between-donor standard deviation exceeded 5%. To diagnose cytomegalovirus status from the catalog of TCR beta chain sequences, a statistical classification framework was built. V and J gene assignment, in a later analysis, came from comparing TCR nucleotide sequences with IMGT/GENE-DB human TR gene sequences. A later analysis assigned CDR3 sequences and most-parsimonious VDJ recombination scenarios with the TCRdist pipeline. In a later analysis, every TCR beta chain was defined by the combination of its CDR3 amino acid sequence and its V-gene family, and reads without a unique V-gene family were dropped. In a later analysis, 500 to 650 highly shared, low-generation-probability nucleotide sequences were removed to address suspected cross-contamination and a sequencing artifact. A later analysis calculated a clonal expansion index for each public chain from normalized within-repertoire ranks of inferred template counts. A later analysis computed generation probabilities with a VDJ recombination model fitted to out-of-frame rearrangements, and checked the results against IGoR. In a later analysis, hypergeometric tests were used to score TCR-TCR, TCR-HLA and TCR-CMV co-occurrence, with a repertoire-size bias correction applied to TCR pairs. To estimate false discovery rates, a later analysis permuted the HLA or CMV assignments 20 times. A later analysis grouped co-occurring TCRs with DBSCAN, adding TCRdist sequence similarity when clustering within HLA-allele-positive subsets. Repertoires with fewer than 30,000 or more than 120,000 public chains were left out of co-occurrence clustering, as were a handful of repertoires with anomalous nucleotide sharing. TCRdb mirrors the immuneACCESS table, restricted to in-frame sequences. Some clones are absent from its copies; in checked studies, under half trace to an unresolved V gene, and the reason for the others is unknown. That table supplies the V and J calls and clone size; D and trimming were determined from the DNA. This sample's listing comprises about 170,000 clones. Of the sample, approximately 0.72% is held by the ten largest clones.

The sequence came from a young woman in good health and CMV-seropositive. The rearrangement joined TRBV5-6 to TRBJ2-2; a tentative D match to TRBD2 spans 6 bases. The sequencing sample was made of PBMCs. The CDR3 corresponds to CASSALGGGADEGGELFF. The nucleotides read TGTGCCAGCAGCGCCTTGGGCGGCGGGGCGGATGAGGGCGGGGAGCTGTTTTTT. With the portions outside the CDR3 filled from the reference TRBV5-6 and TRBJ2-2 genes, the complete variable region becomes DAGVTQSPTHLIKTRGQQVTLRCSPKSGHDTVSWYQQALGQGPQFIFQYYEEEERQRGNFPDRFSGHQFPNYSSELNVNALLLGDSALYLCASSALGGGADEGGELFFGEGSRLTVL.